The 23 T cell receptor beta chains below were found in one sample sequenced in a study of blood T cell repertoires in COVID-19. Data came from immunoSEQ multiplex PCR; TCRdb stores just in-frame clones and leaves some out. Seen here are fewer than 200,000 clones, around 89% observed once, and the top ten hold around 6%. The sample comprised peripheral blood. These receptors were obtained from a man aged 35-49 years with active or convalescent COVID-19.

V and J are TRBV4-1 and TRBJ2-7, with 8 bases lining up with TRBD2. Trimming at V came to 4 bases and at J to 3 bases, leaving 5 bases not matched to a gene. Germline assignment: CDR1 MGHRA and CDR2 YSYEKL. The CDR3 length is 14 residues. The CDR3 reads CASSPGGGLYEQYF. The CDR3 nucleotides are TGCGCCAGCAGCCCGGGGGGGGGCCTCTACGAGCAGTACTTC.

This sequence joins TRBV5-1 and TRBJ1-2; 7 positions match TRBD1. V gave up 4 bases and J gave up 6 bases; unmatched junction bases: 9. The CDR3 totals 14 residues. CDR1 and CDR2 (germline): SGHRS, YFSETQ. CDR3 sequence: CASSTETGYHGYTF. In DNA form, the CDR3 reads TGCGCCAGCAGCACGGAGACAGGGTACCATGGCTACACCTTC.

The CDR3 nucleotides read TGTGCCAGCAGCCAAGACAGGGGGCTAGGGACCCAGTACTTC. This gives the protein CASSQDRGLGTQYF. The chain links TRBV11-3 to TRBJ2-5, with 10 bases aligning to TRBD1. V lost 5 bases, J lost 7 bases, and 7 bases stayed unmatched. This CDR3 region has 14 residues. Looked up from germline, CDR1 is SGHNT and CDR2 is YENEEA.

This clone has a handful of counts. V gene TRBV27 combines with J gene TRBJ2-1, with 7 bases fitting TRBD2. V was pared by 5 bases and J by 3 bases, with 10 bases of the junction left unmatched. CDR1 MNHEY and CDR2 SMNVEV come from the germline V gene (reference sequence). The CDR3 totals 16 residues. The CDR3 region is CASSGYRTSNYNEQFF. Written as DNA, the CDR3 is TGTGCCAGCAGTGGATATAGGACTAGTAACTACAATGAGCAGTTCTTC.

The rearrangement links TRBV7-9 to TRBJ1-2, with D possibly TRBD1 on 5 matching bases. V lost 1 base to trimming and J lost 7 bases, with 16 bases between them. The CDR3 runs 15 residues. CDR1 SEHNR and CDR2 FQNEAQ come from the germline V gene (reference sequence). CDR3 sequence (DNA): TGTGCCAGCAGCTTAGAGACGGCAGGGTATCTTGGCTACACCTTC. Its protein is CASSLETAGYLGYTF.

The chain links TRBV2 to TRBJ2-7, with D possibly matching TRBD1 (5 bases). CDR3 length equals 13 residues. The germline V gene encodes CDR1 SNHLY and CDR2 FYNNEI. Trimming left V 7 bases short and J 3 bases short, with 13 bases between. Here the CDR3 reads CASIHRQDYEQYF. The CDR3 region has the DNA TGTGCCAGCATCCACAGGCAAGACTACGAGCAGTACTTC.

V usage is TRBV6-5 and J usage is TRBJ1-3; a possible D gene is TRBD1 (6 bases). V was pared by 6 bases and J by 2 bases, with 14 bases between. The CDR3 has 15 residues. Germline CDR1 is MNHEY and CDR2 is SVGAGI. The CDR3 spells CASRTGTKAGNTIYF. In DNA form, the CDR3 reads TGTGCCAGCAGAACAGGGACGAAGGCTGGAAACACCATATATTTT.

This chain uses TRBV29-1 with TRBJ2-1; D is possibly TRBD1 (5 bases). The V end was cut by 7 bases, the J end by 8 bases, with 21 bases between. This CDR3 is 14 amino acids long. Germline CDR1 SQVTM, CDR2 ANQGSEA. The CDR3 DNA reads TGCAGCGGCCAACCCAGTAATTGGGGCGATGAGCAGTTCTTC. Translating gives CSGQPSNWGDEQFF.

CDR3 region: CASSQGQGGTEAFF. CDR3 in DNA: TGTGCCAGCAGCCAAGGACAGGGAGGCACTGAAGCTTTCTTT. The chain carries TRBV5-4 and TRBJ1-1; 8 nucleotides line up with TRBD1. This CDR3 comprises 14 residues. CDR1 and CDR2 (germline): SGHNT, YYREEE (reference sequence). V shed 4 bases, J shed 4 bases, and the junction held 6 bases outside the gene matches.

The chain joins TRBV7-8 to TRBJ1-2; D remains unclear. CDR3 size: 16 residues. Germline values: CDR1 SGHVS, CDR2 FQNEAQ. V was trimmed by 1 base and J by 5 bases, leaving 17 bases between them. The CDR3 reads CASSLVAQFPGYGYTF. The CDR3, as DNA: TGTGCCAGCAGCTTAGTGGCCCAATTCCCCGGGTATGGCTACACCTTC. Full variable domain (missing parts from reference TRBV7-8 and TRBJ1-2): GAGVSQSPRYKVAKRGQDVALRCDPISGHVSLFWYQQALGQGPEFLTYFQNEAQLDKSGLPSDRFFAERPEGSVSTLKIQRTQQEDSAVYLCASSLVAQFPGYGYTFGSGTRLTVV.

This chain uses TRBV2 with TRBJ1-2, with 8 bases lining up with TRBD1. The CDR3 sequence is 15 residues long. Germline trimming cut 10 bases from V and 4 bases from J; bases unmatched to any gene: 14. Looked up from germline, CDR1 is SNHLY and CDR2 is FYNNEI. The CDR3 here is CATTPTGGRGYGYTF. The DNA for the CDR3 is TGTGCCACCACCCCAACAGGGGGTCGTGGCTATGGCTACACCTTC.

The J gene is TRBJ2-1, the V gene TRBV27; 9 bases fit TRBD1. This CDR3 contains 14 residues. Germline V CDR1 and CDR2: MNHEY, SMNVEV (reference sequence). V lost 5 bases, J lost 9 bases, and 8 bases stayed unmatched. CDR3: CASSVHRGPFEQFF. For the CDR3, the DNA is TGTGCCAGCAGTGTCCACAGGGGGCCCTTTGAGCAGTTCTTC.

This clone was seen only a few times. This chain links TRBV6-5 with TRBJ2-7; maybe TRBD1 (6 bases). V lost 0 bases and J lost 3, with 9 bases in between. Germline lookup yields CDR1 MNHEY and CDR2 SVGAGI. This CDR3 is 14 amino acids long. CDR3 region: CASSYSGRGYEQYF. In DNA, the CDR3 is TGTGCCAGCAGTTACTCTGGCAGGGGCTACGAGCAGTACTTC.

Regarding this clone: Mismatch with germline at one junction end may stem from a read error. This chain joins TRBV2 and TRBJ2-7; tentative D call: TRBD2 (5 bases). The germline V gene has CDR1 SNHLY and CDR2 FYNNEI. The CDR3 totals 10 residues. The CDR3 loop is CASSKGLNKF. The CDR3 region has the DNA TGTGCCAGCAGTAAAGGACTTAATAAATTC.

The rearrangement links TRBV30 to TRBJ1-2; D gene uncertain. Looked up from germline, CDR1 is GTSNPN and CDR2 is SVGIG (reference sequence). There are 15 residues in the CDR3. Trimming pared 0 bases from V and 2 bases from J, leaving 13 bases between. The DNA of the CDR3 is TGTGCCTGGAGTGTAGGTTTACCGGGAAACTATGGCTACACCTTC. Amino acid sequence: CAWSVGLPGNYGYTF.

The table lists this clone with many counts. The chain employs TRBV11-3 and TRBJ1-3, with D possibly matching TRBD1 (5 bases). The V end was cut by 3 bases, the J end by 1 base, with 16 bases between. There are 17 residues in the CDR3. Germline values: CDR1 SGHNT, CDR2 YENEEA. For the CDR3, the DNA is TGTGCCAGCAGCTTCTCGGGTACAGGCCCTTCTGGAAACACCATATATTTT. Its translation is CASSFSGTGPSGNTIYF. Supplemented by reference TRBV11-3 and TRBJ1-3, the full variable domain reads EAGVVQSPRYKIIEKKQPVAFWCNPISGHNTLYWYLQNLGQGPELLIRYENEEAVDDSQLPKDRFSAERLKGVDSTLKIQPAELGDSAVYLCASSFSGTGPSGNTIYFGEGSWLTVV.

J is TRBJ2-5 and V is TRBV7-9; 7 bases fit TRBD1. CDR3 length: 14 residues. Per the germline V gene, CDR1 is SEHNR and CDR2 is FQNEAQ (reference sequence). The ends lost 2 bases at V and 7 bases at J; junction bases unmatched: 7. The CDR3 bases are TGTGCCAGCAGCTTAACAGGGGCAAAGTGGACCCAGTACTTC. It specifies CASSLTGAKWTQYF.

V is TRBV3-1 (or the pseudogene TRBV3-2) and J is TRBJ2-7; a weak D match, TRBD2 (7 bases). The germline V gene encodes CDR1 LGHDT and CDR2 YNNKEL (reference sequence). There are 14 residues in the CDR3. Trimming took off 4 bases at V and 3 bases at J, with 13 bases between the two ends. CDR3 in amino acids: CASSRGGEFYEQYF. Here the CDR3 DNA reads TGTGCCAGCAGCCGAGGGGGGGAATTCTACGAGCAGTACTTC.

This sequence joins TRBV11-2 and TRBJ2-5; possibly TRBD2 for D (7 bases). V gave up 4 bases and J gave up 5 bases, with 20 bases separating them. The CDR3 contains 16 residues. Germline CDR1 is SGHAT and CDR2 is FQNNGV. As DNA, the CDR3 is TGTGCCAGCAGCTCCCCTCGGGGGGCAGTTGTGGAGACCCAGTACTTC. Residues: CASSSPRGAVVETQYF.

The V call is TRBV18, the J call TRBJ1-2; D not resolved. The germline V gene has CDR1 KGHSH and CDR2 LQKENI. Trimming stripped 6 bases from V and 0 bases from J, with 17 bases between. This CDR3 has 16 amino acids. The CDR3 spells CASSPETGRANYGYTF. The CDR3 region has the DNA TGTGCCAGCTCCCCTGAGACTGGGAGAGCTAACTATGGCTACACCTTC.

The rearrangement links TRBV11-3 to TRBJ2-7; a weak D match, TRBD2 (6 bases). Per germline, CDR1 SGHNT and CDR2 YENEEA. This CDR3 contains 16 residues. Trimming removed 0 bases at V and 0 bases at J, with 12 bases between. DNA for the CDR3: TGTGCCAGCAGCTTAGAGGGGGGACCCCACTCCTACGAGCAGTACTTC. Residues: CASSLEGGPHSYEQYF.

This chain joins TRBV11-2 and TRBJ1-1; D possibly corresponds to TRBD1 (6 bases). The V end lost 4 bases, the J end lost 3 bases, and 9 bases lay between the germline ends. Looked up from germline, CDR1 is SGHAT and CDR2 is FQNNGV. This CDR3 spans 13 amino acids. Here the CDR3 reads CASSSTGYTEAFF. CDR3 nucleotides: TGTGCCAGCAGCTCGACAGGATACACTGAAGCTTTCTTT.

The chain combines TRBV5-1 with TRBJ1-3, with D uncertain. Germline V gene lookup returns CDR1 SGHRS and CDR2 YFSETQ. Trimming removed 2 bases from V and 4 bases from J, with 7 bases in between. This CDR3 is 13 amino acids long. The CDR3 region is CASSLSAGNTIYF. CDR3 in DNA: TGCGCCAGCAGCTTAAGCGCCGGAAACACCATATATTTT.